The subject of this entry is one T cell receptor beta chain. This clone was counted once. It has no known antigen specificity. It has no much larger one-base neighbor in the sample; base qualities were not kept. TCRbeta CDR3 regions were amplified from genomic DNA using the immunoSEQ Assay, a bias-controlled multiplex PCR. The authors' analysis ran thus. Nucleated cell counts per sample were estimated from amplification of reference gene primers within the assay. To quantify the absolute abundance of each unique TCRbeta CDR3 rearrangement, sequence reads were collapsed and filtered. Productive Simpson clonality was computed per sample as the square root of Simpson's diversity index over productive rearrangements. TCRdb took over this immuneACCESS table, retaining in-frame rearrangements with V and J assigned. Such tables are incomplete; in checked studies, under half of the missing clones stem from an unresolved V gene, and the remainder is unexplained. Clone size and V and J calls were adopted from that table, with D and trimming inferred from the DNA. The sample table lists more than 90,000 clones, over 75% of them with a count of one. Of the sample, about 2.3% falls within the top ten clones.

The sample is drawn from a study of blood T cell repertoires in COVID-19 (dated by TCRdb to about 2020). Concerning the study at large: Samples covering the acute and convalescent phases of COVID-19 were provided by collaborators in the United States, Italy and Spain. The prospective study material was composed of cDNA or gDNA derived from T cells, B-cell-depleted T cells, or PBMCs. The dataset comprised deeply sampled blood TCRbeta repertoires from subjects exposed to, actively infected with, or recovered from COVID-19. A freely available public database, intended as a resource for researchers studying the immune response to SARS-CoV-2, is where the repertoires were released. The samples were drawn from the first 160 participants of the ongoing ImmuneRACE study and from 1,200 or so subjects provided by 6 global collaborators. Sample metadata almost always included a de-identified subject ID, COVID-19 status, age in years and sex. HLA class I and class II types, where available, came from metadata supplied by the sample provider rather than from assay-based typing.

CDR1 and CDR2 are drawn from the germline V gene: MNHEY, SVGAGI. CDR3 length: 16 amino acids, cysteine to phenylalanine. The retained sequence is limited to the CDR3, 48 bases, with the frame set at the first base. V is clipped by 4 bases and J by 8 bases, and the sequence between their germline boundaries is 21 bases long. Overall results and qualifications from the work: The amount of clinical and demographic metadata varied by source and participant and was provided uncurated.

Collaborating institutions collected whole blood in K2EDTA tubes following their own protocols. Collaborator samples were shipped for TCRbeta analysis as frozen whole blood, isolated PBMCs, or DNA extracted from either sample type. Sequenced sample: peripheral blood. The rearrangement combines TRBV6-5 with TRBJ2-1, with the D segment identity uncertain. This clonotype originated in a man between 50 and 59 years old with acute or convalescent COVID-19. Here the CDR3 is given as CASSLVGSRPGYEQFF. The bases are TGTGCCAGCAGTTTGGTCGGGTCCCGTCCCGGCTATGAGCAGTTCTTC.